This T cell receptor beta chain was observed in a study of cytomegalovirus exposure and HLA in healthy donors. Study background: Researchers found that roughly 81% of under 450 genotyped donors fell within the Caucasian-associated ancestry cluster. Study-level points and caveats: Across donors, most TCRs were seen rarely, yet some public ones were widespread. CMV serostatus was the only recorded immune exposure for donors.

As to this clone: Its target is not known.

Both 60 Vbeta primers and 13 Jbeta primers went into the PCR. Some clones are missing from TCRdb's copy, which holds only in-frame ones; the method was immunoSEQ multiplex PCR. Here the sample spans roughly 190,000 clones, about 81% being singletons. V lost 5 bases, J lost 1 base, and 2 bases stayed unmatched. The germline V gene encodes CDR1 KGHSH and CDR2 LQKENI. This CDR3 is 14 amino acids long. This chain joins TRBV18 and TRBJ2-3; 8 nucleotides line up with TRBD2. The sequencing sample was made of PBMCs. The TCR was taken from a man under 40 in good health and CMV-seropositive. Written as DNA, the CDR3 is TGTGCCAGCTCAGCGGGGGGAGGCACAGATACGCAGTATTTT. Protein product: CASSAGGGTDTQYF.